This T cell receptor (beta chain) appears in the sequencing data of a study of HIV-infected patients and healthy controls. Reverse transcription used around 500 ng RNA and constant-region primers for alpha and beta. Alpha and beta chain libraries were made separately by chain-specific third strand synthesis with multiplexing indices. TCRdb analysed the 5' RACE reads with MiXCR anew, one entry per CDR3 protein. The sample yields 8,000 to 9,500 distinct CDR3 sequences, approximately 8.3% seen once. Details on this clonotype: The antigen is not known.

Follow-up blood was drawn about 14 weeks, roughly three months, after antiretroviral therapy began. All unsorted peripheral T cells were captured because whole blood was used without fractionation. Exclusions covered tumors, febrile or AIDS-related illness, and hepatitis B or C coinfection. Study-wide results and caveats: HIV-infected repertoires had significantly higher mean Gini indices than controls, possibly reflecting oligoclonality. Healthy controls shared more CDR3 sequences between individuals than HIV-infected patients did.

CDR3 length: 15 residues. Trimming pared 1 base from V and 4 bases from J, leaving 14 bases between. This chain connects TRBV12-3 or TRBV12-4 to TRBJ2-7; perhaps TRBD2 as D (5 bases). The input for sequencing was blood, taken during antiretroviral therapy. The receptor comes from an adult with HIV infection. The DNA of the CDR3 is TGTGCCAGCAGTTTAGACGGACTCCTTTTATACGAGCAGTACGTC. Its protein is CASSLDGLLLYEQYV.